Detailed here is one T cell receptor beta chain. CDR3 size: 11 residues. V lost 4 bases to trimming and J lost 6 bases, with 5 bases between them. CDR1 SNHLY and CDR2 FYNNEI come from the germline V gene. This specimen belongs to a study of blood T cell repertoires in COVID-19. Turning to the study itself: Some COVID-19 samples were acute and others convalescent; all came from the United States, Italy and Spain. T cells, B-cell-depleted T cells, or PBMCs supplied cDNA or gDNA.

Authors' processing steps: Estimates of nucleated cell counts were drawn from the amplification of reference gene primers. Clones were read by immunoSEQ multiplex PCR, and TCRdb kept only the in-frame ones, dropping some. Clone size and the V and J calls come from that table; the DNA yielded D and trimming. The data show about 76,000 clones, 80% seen once. This chain connects TRBV2 to TRBJ2-3; D is unresolved. The sequence derives from a human donor in a cohort sampled during active COVID-19. The sample taken for sequencing was peripheral blood. CDR3: CASSAMDTQYF. The CDR3 nucleotides read TGTGCCAGCAGTGCTATGGATACGCAGTATTTT.